These 10 T cell receptor beta chains were sequenced from one sample in a study of cytomegalovirus exposure and HLA in healthy donors. In the PCR, 60 Vbeta and 13 Jbeta primers were used. The data were produced by immunoSEQ multiplex PCR, yet TCRdb's version contains in-frame clones alone and is incomplete. The sample shows about 76,000 clones, around 76% of them seen only once. The specimen sequenced was PBMCs. All receptors come from a male donor in good health and CMV-seropositive.

The chain employs TRBV5-6 and TRBJ2-1, with D possibly matching TRBD2 (5 bases). The germline V and J ends were trimmed by 6 bases and 7 bases, with 8 bases remaining between them. The CDR3 spans 11 residues. Per germline, CDR1 SGHDT and CDR2 YYEEEE. The CDR3, as DNA: TGTGCCAGCACGAGGGTTAATGAGCAGTTCTTC. Its translation is CASTRVNEQFF.

The CDR3 loop reads CASSWGQGARGYTF. The CDR3, as DNA: TGTGCCAGCAGCTGGGGACAGGGGGCGCGTGGCTACACCTTC. V and J are TRBV5-6 and TRBJ1-2, with 12 bases matching TRBD1. The ends lost 3 bases at V and 7 bases at J; junction bases unmatched: 4. CDR1 and CDR2 from the germline V gene are SGHDT and YYEEEE. This CDR3 is 14 amino acids long. Supplemented by reference TRBV5-6 and TRBJ1-2, the full variable domain reads DAGVTQSPTHLIKTRGQQVTLRCSPKSGHDTVSWYQQALGQGPQFIFQYYEEEERQRGNFPDRFSGHQFPNYSSELNVNALLLGDSALYLCASSWGQGARGYTFGSGTRLTVV.

This clone was counted only a few times. This chain uses TRBV11-1 with TRBJ1-1; D may be TRBD1 (5 bases). Trimming left V 1 base short and J 3 bases short, with 12 bases between. Germline CDR1 SGHAT, CDR2 FQDESV (reference sequence). The CDR3 extends over 15 amino acids. CDR3 amino acids: CASSLGPQGYTEAFF. CDR3 nucleotide sequence: TGTGCCAGCAGCTTAGGGCCCCAGGGCTACACTGAAGCTTTCTTT.

The chain combines TRBV7-9 with TRBJ2-5, with D possibly TRBD2 on 5 matching bases. The CDR3 covers 15 residues. V lost 5 bases, J lost 1 base, and 14 bases lay in between. Germline CDR1 is SEHNR and CDR2 is FQNEAQ (reference sequence). CDR3 DNA sequence: TGTGCCAGCAGCCTCTACGCCGGGATCCAAGAGACCCAGTACTTC. Its protein is CASSLYAGIQETQYF.

The V gene is TRBV9, the J gene TRBJ2-1; unclear D gene. The CDR3 extends over 15 amino acids. Germline V gives CDR1 SGDLS, CDR2 YYNGEE. With 3 bases removed from V and 10 bases from J, the gap between germline ends came to 20 bases. The CDR3: CASSAPSAERSEQFF. Here the CDR3 DNA reads TGTGCCAGCAGCGCCCCAAGCGCAGAGAGAAGCGAGCAGTTCTTC.

This rearrangement joins TRBV19 to TRBJ2-1; weak D call: TRBD1 (6 bases). The CDR3 extends over 15 amino acids. V was clipped by 3 bases and J by 7 bases, with 16 bases between them. Germline assignment: CDR1 LNHDA and CDR2 SQIVND (reference sequence). Written as DNA, the CDR3 is TGTGCCAGTAGTATTGCCGTCCTACAGGGAAATGAGCAGTTCTTC. This sequence encodes CASSIAVLQGNEQFF.

This chain links TRBV28 with TRBJ1-5, with a possible D match to TRBD1 (5 bases). V lost 3 bases and J 5 bases, leaving 8 bases between the germline ends. The germline gives CDR1 MDHEN, CDR2 SYDVKM. The CDR3 sequence is 13 residues long. CDR3 DNA: TGTGCCAGCAGTTTTAAAGGGGATCAGCCCCAGCATTTT. Translation: CASSFKGDQPQHF.

The chain joins TRBV19 to TRBJ1-1; the D gene is possibly TRBD1 (5 bases). V lost 1 base and J lost 0, with 12 bases in between. CDR1 and CDR2 from the germline V gene are LNHDA and SQIVND (reference sequence). This CDR3 is built from 16 residues. CDR3 DNA sequence: TGTGCCAGTAGTATAGGAAGTAGGGGATTGAACACTGAAGCTTTCTTT. It codes for CASSIGSRGLNTEAFF. Complete variable domain (other parts from reference TRBV19 and TRBJ1-1): DGGITQSPKYLFRKEGQNVTLSCEQNLNHDAMYWYRQDPGQGLRLIYYSQIVNDFQKGDIAEGYSVSREKKESFPLTVTSAQKNPTAFYLCASSIGSRGLNTEAFFGQGTRLTVV.

The J gene is TRBJ2-5, the V gene TRBV7-9; 11 bases line up with TRBD1. The CDR3 has 15 amino acids. CDR1 is SEHNR, CDR2 FQNEAQ, per germline (reference sequence). V lost 5 bases, J lost 2 bases, and 4 bases stayed unmatched. CDR3 residues: CASSGWDRGQETQYF. As DNA, the CDR3 is TGTGCCAGCAGCGGATGGGACAGGGGGCAAGAGACCCAGTACTTC. Looking up the rest from reference TRBV7-9 and TRBJ2-5 gives the full variable domain: DTGVSQNPRHKITKRGQNVTFRCDPISEHNRLYWYRQTLGQGPEFLTYFQNEAQLEKSRLLSDRFSAERPKGSFSTLEIQRTEQGDSAMYLCASSGWDRGQETQYFGPGTRLLVL.

This rearrangement joins TRBV27 to TRBJ2-2; 9 bases fit TRBD1. The CDR3 sequence is 16 residues long. Germline CDR1 is MNHEY and CDR2 is SMNVEV (reference sequence). J was trimmed by 4 bases and V by 5 bases; bases with no gene match: 8. The CDR3 DNA is TGTGCCAGCAGTCCAGGACAGGGGCTACGCACCGGGGAGCTGTTTTTT. It translates to CASSPGQGLRTGELFF.